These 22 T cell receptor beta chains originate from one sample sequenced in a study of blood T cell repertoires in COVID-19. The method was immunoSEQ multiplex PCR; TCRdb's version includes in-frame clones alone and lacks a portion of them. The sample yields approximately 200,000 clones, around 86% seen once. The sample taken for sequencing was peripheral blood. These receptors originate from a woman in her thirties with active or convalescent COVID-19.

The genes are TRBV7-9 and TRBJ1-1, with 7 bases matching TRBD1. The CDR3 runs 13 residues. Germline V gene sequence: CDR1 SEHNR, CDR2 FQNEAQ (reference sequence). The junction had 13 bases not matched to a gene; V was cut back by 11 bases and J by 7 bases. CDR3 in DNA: TGTGCCGGCGACAGGGCTGAACAGGGTGAAGCTTTCTTT. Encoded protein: CAGDRAEQGEAFF.

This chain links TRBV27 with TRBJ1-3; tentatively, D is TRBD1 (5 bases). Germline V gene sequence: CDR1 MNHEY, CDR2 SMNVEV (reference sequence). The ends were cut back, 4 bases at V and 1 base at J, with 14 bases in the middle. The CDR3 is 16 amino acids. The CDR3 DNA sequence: TGTGCCAGCAGTTCCCTCGGGGGAGGGTCTGGAAACACCATATATTTT. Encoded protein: CASSSLGGGSGNTIYF.

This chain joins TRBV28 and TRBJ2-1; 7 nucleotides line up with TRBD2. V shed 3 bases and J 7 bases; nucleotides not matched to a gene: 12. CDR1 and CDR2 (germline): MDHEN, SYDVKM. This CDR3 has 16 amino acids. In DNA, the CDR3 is TGTGCCAGCAGTTTTTTGGGGGGAGGGCCCGGGAATGAGCAGTTCTTC. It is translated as CASSFLGGGPGNEQFF.

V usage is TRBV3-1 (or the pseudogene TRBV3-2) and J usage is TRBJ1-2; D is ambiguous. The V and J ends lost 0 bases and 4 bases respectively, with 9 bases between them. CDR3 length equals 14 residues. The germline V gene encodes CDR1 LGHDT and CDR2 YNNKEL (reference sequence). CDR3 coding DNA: TGTGCCAGCAGCCAAGAAGGAGGGATCTATGGCTACACCTTC. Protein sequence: CASSQEGGIYGYTF.

The CDR3 DNA is TGCGCCAGCAGCTTGGTTCGGGGAGGCACAGATACGCAGTATTTT. Encoded protein: CASSLVRGGTDTQYF. This chain connects TRBV5-1 to TRBJ2-3, with a weak D call TRBD2 (5 bases). The V end was cut by 0 bases, the J end by 1 base, with 9 bases between. Germline V CDR1 and CDR2: SGHRS, YFSETQ. This CDR3 contains 15 residues.

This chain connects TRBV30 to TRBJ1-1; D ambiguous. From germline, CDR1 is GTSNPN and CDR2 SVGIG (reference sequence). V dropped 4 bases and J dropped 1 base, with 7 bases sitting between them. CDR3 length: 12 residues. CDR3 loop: CAWMRKNTEAFF. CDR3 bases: TGTGCCTGGATGAGGAAGAACACTGAAGCTTTCTTT.

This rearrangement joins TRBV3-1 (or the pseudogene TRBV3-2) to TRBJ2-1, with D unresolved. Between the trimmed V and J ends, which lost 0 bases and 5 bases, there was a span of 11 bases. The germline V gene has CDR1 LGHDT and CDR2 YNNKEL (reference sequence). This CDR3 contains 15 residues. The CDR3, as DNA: TGTGCCAGCAGCCAAGAGCAGATGCGGAACAATGAGCAGTTCTTC. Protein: CASSQEQMRNNEQFF.

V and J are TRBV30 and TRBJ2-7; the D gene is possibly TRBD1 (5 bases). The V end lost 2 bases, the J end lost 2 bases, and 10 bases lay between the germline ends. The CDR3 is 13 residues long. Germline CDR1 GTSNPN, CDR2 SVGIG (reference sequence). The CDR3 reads CAWSSQGPYEQYF. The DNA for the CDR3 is TGTGCCTGGAGTTCGCAGGGCCCCTACGAGCAGTACTTC.

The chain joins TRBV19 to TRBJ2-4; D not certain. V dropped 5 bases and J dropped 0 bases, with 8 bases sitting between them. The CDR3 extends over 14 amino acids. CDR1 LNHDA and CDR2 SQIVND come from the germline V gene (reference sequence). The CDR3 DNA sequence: TGTGCCAGTAGTGGTCTAGGAGCCAAAAACATTCAGTACTTC. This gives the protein CASSGLGAKNIQYF.

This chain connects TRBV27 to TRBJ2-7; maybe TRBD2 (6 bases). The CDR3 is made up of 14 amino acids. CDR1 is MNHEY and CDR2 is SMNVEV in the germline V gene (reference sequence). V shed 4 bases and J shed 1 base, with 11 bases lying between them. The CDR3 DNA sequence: TGTGCCAGCAGTTCACTAGCAGTGTCCTACGAGCAGTACTTC. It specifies CASSSLAVSYEQYF.

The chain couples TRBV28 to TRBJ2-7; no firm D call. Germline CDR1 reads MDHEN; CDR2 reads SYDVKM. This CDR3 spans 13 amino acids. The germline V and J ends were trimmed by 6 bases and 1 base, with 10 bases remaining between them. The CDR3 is CASSPTVSYEQYF. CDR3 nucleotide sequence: TGTGCCAGCAGCCCTACAGTTTCCTACGAGCAGTACTTC.

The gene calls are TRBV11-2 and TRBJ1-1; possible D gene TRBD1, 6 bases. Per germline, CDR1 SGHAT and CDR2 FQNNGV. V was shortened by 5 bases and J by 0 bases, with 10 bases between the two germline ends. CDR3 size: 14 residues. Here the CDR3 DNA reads TGTGCCAGCAGCCCATGGACAGTGAACACTGAAGCTTTCTTT. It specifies CASSPWTVNTEAFF. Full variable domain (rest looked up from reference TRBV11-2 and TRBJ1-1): EAGVAQSPRYKIIEKRQSVAFWCNPISGHATLYWYQQILGQGPKLLIQFQNNGVVDDSQLPKDRFSAERLKGVDSTLKIQPAKLEDSAVYLCASSPWTVNTEAFFGQGTRLTVV.

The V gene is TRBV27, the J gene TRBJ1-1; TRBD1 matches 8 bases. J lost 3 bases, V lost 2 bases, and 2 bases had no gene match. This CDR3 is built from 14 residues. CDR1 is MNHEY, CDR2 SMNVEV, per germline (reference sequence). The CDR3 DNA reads TGTGCCAGCAGTTTAAACAGGGGGTACACTGAAGCTTTCTTT. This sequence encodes CASSLNRGYTEAFF.

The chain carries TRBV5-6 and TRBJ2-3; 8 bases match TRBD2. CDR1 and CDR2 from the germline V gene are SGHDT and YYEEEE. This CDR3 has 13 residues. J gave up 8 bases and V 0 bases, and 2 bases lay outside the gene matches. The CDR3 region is CASSLAGLGTQYF. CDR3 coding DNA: TGTGCCAGCAGCTTGGCGGGACTAGGTACGCAGTATTTT.

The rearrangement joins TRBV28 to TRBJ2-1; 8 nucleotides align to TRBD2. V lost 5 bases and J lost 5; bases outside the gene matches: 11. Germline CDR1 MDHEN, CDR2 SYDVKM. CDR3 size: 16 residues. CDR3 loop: CASSKLGLVGNNEQFF. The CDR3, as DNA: TGTGCCAGCAGTAAGCTGGGACTAGTGGGCAACAATGAGCAGTTCTTC.

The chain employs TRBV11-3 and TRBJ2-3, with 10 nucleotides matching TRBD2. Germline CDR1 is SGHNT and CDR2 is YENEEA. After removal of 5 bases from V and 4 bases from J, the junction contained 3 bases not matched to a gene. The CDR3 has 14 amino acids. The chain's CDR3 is CASSPTSGADTQYF. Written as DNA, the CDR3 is TGTGCCAGCAGCCCCACTAGCGGGGCAGATACGCAGTATTTT.

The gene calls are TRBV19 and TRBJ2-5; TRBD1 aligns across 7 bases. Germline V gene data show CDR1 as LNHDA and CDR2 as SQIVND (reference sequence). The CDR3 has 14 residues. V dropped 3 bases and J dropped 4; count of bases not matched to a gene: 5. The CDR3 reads CASSIRTGGETQYF. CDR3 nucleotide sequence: TGTGCCAGTAGTATCCGGACAGGCGGAGAGACCCAGTACTTC.

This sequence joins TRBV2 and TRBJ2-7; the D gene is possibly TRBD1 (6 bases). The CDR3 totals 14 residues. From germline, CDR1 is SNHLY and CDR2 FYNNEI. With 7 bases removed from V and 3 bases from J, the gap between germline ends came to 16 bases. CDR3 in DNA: TGTGCCAGCATAGGGGGACAACAGCGCTACGAGCAGTACTTC. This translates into CASIGGQQRYEQYF.

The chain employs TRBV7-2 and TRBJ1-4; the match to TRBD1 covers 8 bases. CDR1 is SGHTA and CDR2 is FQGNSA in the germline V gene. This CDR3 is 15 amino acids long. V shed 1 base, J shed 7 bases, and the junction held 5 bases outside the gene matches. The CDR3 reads CASSLVHTGGEKLFF. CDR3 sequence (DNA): TGTGCCAGCAGCTTAGTTCATACAGGGGGTGAAAAACTGTTTTTT.

The CDR3 DNA reads as TGCGCCAGCAGTGGTGGCCTGAACACTGAAGCTTTCTTT. As protein: CASSGGLNTEAFF. The chain has TRBV10-1 and TRBJ1-1, with D uncertain. In germline, CDR1 is WNHNN, CDR2 SYGVQD (reference sequence). The CDR3 sequence is 13 residues long. V was clipped by 4 bases and J by 0 bases, with 6 bases between them.

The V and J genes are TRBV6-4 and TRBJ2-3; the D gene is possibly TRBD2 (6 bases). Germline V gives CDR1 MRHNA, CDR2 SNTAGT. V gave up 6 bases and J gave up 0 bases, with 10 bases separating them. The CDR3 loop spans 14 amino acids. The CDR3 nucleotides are TGTGCCAGCAGCGCTGGGACTAGCACAGATACGCAGTATTTT. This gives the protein CASSAGTSTDTQYF.

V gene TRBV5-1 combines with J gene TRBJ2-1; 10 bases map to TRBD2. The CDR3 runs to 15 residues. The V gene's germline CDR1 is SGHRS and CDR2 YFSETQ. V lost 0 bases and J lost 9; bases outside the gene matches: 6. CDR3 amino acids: CASSLGASGSTEQFF. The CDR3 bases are TGCGCCAGCAGCTTGGGTGCTAGCGGGAGTACTGAGCAGTTCTTC. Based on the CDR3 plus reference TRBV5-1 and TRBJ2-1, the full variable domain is KAGVTQTPRYLIKTRGQQVTLSCSPISGHRSVSWYQQTPGQGLQFLFEYFSETQRNKGNFPGRFSGRQFSNSRSEMNVSTLELGDSALYLCASSLGASGSTEQFFGPGTRLTVL.